The rows below give T cell receptor beta chains drawn from one sample of a study of T cells in Graves' hyperthyroidism and ophthalmopathy. In TCRdb, the multiplex PCR reads were re-called with MiXCR into one record per CDR3 protein. The table shows more than 500,000 distinct CDR3 sequences, with roughly 16% occurring only once. The sample taken for sequencing was blood. The receptor source for this set is a woman aged 25 to 39 with Graves' hyperthyroidism. Both conserved end residues are part of each CDR3. A D gene is named only where the DNA matches it firmly. Only some rows state a clone size, as once, few, many or a class for expanded clones.

d_call	clone_size	v_call	j_call	cdr3_nt	cdr3_aa
TRBD1	once	TRBV3-1	TRBJ1-5	TGTGCCAGCAGCCCCGGGACAGGAGGTCAGCTCCAGCATTTT	CASSPGTGGQLQHF
-	many	TRBV28	TRBJ2-2	TGTGCCAGCAGGACGTGGTCTACCGGGGAGCTGTTTTTT	CASRTWSTGELFF
-	many	TRBV20-1	TRBJ2-7	TGCAGTGCTAGAGATCGGGTGGGGGCTTGGTCCTACGAGCAGTACTTC	CSARDRVGAWSYEQYF
TRBD2	-	TRBV7-9	TRBJ2-1	TGTGCCAAGCGGTCACTTAGCGGGAGTTCCTACAATGAGCAGTTCTTC	CAKRSLSGSSYNEQFF
-	-	TRBV18	TRBJ2-7	TGTGCCAGCTCACCAAACAGCTCCTACGAGCAGTACTTC	CASSPNSSYEQYF
-	many	TRBV2	TRBJ2-3	TGTGCCAGCAGTGTGTTAGGAGGACCGGCGGGTACAGATACGCAGTATTTT	CASSVLGGPAGTDTQYF
-	-	TRBV5-5	TRBJ2-1	TGTGCCAGCAGCTTTGGTCCGGGCTGGAATGAGCAGTTCTTC	CASSFGPGWNEQFF
-	many	TRBV7-2	TRBJ2-1	TGTGCCAGCAGTAGGGTGGATGAGCAGTTCTTC	CASSRVDEQFF
-	few	TRBV6-2/TRBV6-3	TRBJ1-5	TGTGCCAGCAGTTACACTAATCAGCCCCAGCATTTT	CASSYTNQPQHF
TRBD2	many	TRBV7-2	TRBJ2-7	TGTGCCAGCAGCTTAGAGGGGCTAGCGGGGGCCGTGGGAGAGCAGTACTTC	CASSLEGLAGAVGEQYF
TRBD2	many	TRBV5-5	TRBJ2-7	TGTGCCAGCAGCTTGCATGTGGCTAGCGGATACGAGCAGTACTTC	CASSLHVASGYEQYF
TRBD1	once	TRBV24-1	TRBJ2-1	TGTGCCACCAGTGACTGGGGACAGGACGAGCAGTTCTTC	CATSDWGQDEQFF